This TCR beta chain emerged from a study of radiation and T cells in renal cell carcinoma. As for time point: blood 4 weeks post-SBRT, at nephrectomy. Treatment indicated: 15 Gy SBRT to primary tumor, nephrectomy 4 weeks later. Blood was sampled at baseline, 2 weeks and 4 weeks after SBRT. TCRdb keeps only in-frame clones here, not all; method: immunoSEQ multiplex PCR. The sample holds over 85,000 clones, 85% seen once. This clone came up a few times. What it recognizes is unknown. The CDR3 runs 13 residues. Trimming removed 0 bases from V and 7 bases from J, with 9 bases in between. CDR1 and CDR2 from the germline V gene are SGHAT and FQNNGV. Study conclusions and caveats: Top tumor clonotypes rose in blood 2 weeks post-radiation, then contracted.

The V and J genes are TRBV11-2 and TRBJ1-1; the D is unclear. The sample was blood, taken from a patient whose treatment included radiotherapy and nephrectomy. The sequence derives from a man between 45 and 60 years old with renal cell carcinoma. The CDR3 region has the DNA TGTGCCAGCAGCTTAGAGTTGACAAGTGAAGCTTTCTTT. This codes for CASSLELTSEAFF. Full variable domain (remainder filled in from reference TRBV11-2 and TRBJ1-1): EAGVAQSPRYKIIEKRQSVAFWCNPISGHATLYWYQQILGQGPKLLIQFQNNGVVDDSQLPKDRFSAERLKGVDSTLKIQPAKLEDSAVYLCASSLELTSEAFFGQGTRLTVV.